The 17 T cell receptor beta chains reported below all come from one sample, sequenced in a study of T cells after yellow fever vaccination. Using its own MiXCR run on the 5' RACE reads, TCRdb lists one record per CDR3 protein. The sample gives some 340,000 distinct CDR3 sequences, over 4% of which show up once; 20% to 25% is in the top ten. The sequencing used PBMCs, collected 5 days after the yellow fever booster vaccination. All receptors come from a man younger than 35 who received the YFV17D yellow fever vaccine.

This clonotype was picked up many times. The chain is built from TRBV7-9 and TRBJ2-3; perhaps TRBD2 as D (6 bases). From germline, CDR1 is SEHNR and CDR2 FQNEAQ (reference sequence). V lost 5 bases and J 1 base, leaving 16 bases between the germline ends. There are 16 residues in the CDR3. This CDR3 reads CASSLLLARGTDTQYF. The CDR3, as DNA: TGTGCCAGCAGCCTCCTACTAGCCAGGGGCACAGATACGCAGTATTTT.

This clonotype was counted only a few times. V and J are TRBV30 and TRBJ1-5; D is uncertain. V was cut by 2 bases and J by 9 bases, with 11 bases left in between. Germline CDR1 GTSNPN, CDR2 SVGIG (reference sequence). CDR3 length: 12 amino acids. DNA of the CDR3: TGTGCCTGGAGTACCCCTGGGTGGCCCCAGCATTTT. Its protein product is CAWSTPGWPQHF.

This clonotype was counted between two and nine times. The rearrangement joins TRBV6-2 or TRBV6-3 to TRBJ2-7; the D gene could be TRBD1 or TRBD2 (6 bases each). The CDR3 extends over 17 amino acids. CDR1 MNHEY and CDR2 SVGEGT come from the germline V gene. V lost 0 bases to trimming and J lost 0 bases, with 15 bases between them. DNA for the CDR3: TGTGCCAGCAGTTACTCTCCGCGGGACACGAGCTCCTACGAGCAGTACTTC. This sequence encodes CASSYSPRDTSSYEQYF.

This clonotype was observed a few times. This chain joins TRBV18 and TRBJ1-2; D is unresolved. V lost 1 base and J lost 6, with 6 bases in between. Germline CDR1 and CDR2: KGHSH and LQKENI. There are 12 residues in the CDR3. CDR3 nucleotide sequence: TGTGCCAGCTCACCACGCGGTAATGGCTACACCTTC. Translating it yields CASSPRGNGYTF.

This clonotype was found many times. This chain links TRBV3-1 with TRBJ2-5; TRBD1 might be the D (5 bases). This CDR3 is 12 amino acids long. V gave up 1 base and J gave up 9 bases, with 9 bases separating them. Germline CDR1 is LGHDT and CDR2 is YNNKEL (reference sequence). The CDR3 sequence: CASSQGQSSQYF. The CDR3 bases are TGTGCCAGCAGCCAAGGACAGTCATCCCAGTACTTC.

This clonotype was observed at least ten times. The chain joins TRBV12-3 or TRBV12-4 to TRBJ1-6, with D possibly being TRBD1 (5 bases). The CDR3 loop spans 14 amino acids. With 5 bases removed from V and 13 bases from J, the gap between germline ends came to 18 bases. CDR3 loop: CASSPGPPRDPLHF. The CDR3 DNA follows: TGTGCCAGCAGTCCCGGGCCCCCAAGGGACCCCCTCCACTTT.

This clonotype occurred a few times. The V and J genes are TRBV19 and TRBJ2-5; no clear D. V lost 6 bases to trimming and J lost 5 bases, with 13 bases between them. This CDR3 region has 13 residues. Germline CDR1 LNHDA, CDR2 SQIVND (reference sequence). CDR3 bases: TGTGCCAGTAGGGTGGCCGGAGCGGAGACCCAGTACTTC. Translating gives CASRVAGAETQYF.

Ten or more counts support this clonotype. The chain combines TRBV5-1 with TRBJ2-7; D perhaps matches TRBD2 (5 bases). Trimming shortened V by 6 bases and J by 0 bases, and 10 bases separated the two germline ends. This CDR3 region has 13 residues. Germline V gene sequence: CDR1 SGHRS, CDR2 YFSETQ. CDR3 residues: CASTSADSYEQYF. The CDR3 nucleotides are TGCGCCAGCACGTCAGCGGACTCCTACGAGCAGTACTTC.

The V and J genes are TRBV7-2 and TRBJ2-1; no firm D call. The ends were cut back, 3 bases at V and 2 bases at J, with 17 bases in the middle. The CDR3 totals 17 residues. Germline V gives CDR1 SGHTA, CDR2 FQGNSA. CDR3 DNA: TGTGCCAGCAGCTTCCCCCCCCAGGCTCCTACCTACAATGAGCAGTTCTTC. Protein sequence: CASSFPPQAPTYNEQFF.

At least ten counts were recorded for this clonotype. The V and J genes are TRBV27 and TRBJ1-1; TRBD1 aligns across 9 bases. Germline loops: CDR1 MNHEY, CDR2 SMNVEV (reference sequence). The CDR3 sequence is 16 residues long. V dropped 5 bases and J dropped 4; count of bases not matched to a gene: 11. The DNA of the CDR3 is TGTGCCAGCAGTGACCTCCAACAGGGGGCACTCACTGAAGCTTTCTTT. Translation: CASSDLQQGALTEAFF.

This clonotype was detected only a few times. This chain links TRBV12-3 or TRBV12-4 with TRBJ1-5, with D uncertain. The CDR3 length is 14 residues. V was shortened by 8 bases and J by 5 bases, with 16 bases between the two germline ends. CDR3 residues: CASRPRGYYQPQHF. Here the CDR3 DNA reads TGTGCCAGCCGCCCTCGGGGATACTATCAGCCCCAGCATTTT.

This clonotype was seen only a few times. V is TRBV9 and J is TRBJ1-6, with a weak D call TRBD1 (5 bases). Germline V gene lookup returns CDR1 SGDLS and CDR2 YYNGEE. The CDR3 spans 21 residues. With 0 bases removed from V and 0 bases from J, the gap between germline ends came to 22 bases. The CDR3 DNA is TGTGCCAGCAGCGTAGAGAGGGACTTTAGGACGGTCAGCTCCTATAATTCACCCCTCCACTTT. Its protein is CASSVERDFRTVSSYNSPLHF.

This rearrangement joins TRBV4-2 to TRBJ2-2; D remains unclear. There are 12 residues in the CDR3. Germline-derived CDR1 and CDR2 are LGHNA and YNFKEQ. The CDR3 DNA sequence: TGTGCTGCGACCCCCGGGACCGGGGAGCTGTTTTTT. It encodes CAATPGTGELFF.

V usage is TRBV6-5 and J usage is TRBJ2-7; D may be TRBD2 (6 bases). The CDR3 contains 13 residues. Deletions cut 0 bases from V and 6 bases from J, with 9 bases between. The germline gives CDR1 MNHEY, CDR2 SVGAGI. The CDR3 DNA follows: TGTGCCAGCAGTTACTCGCCCGGGGGCGAGCAGTACGTC. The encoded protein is CASSYSPGGEQYV.

CDR3 in DNA: TGTGCCAGCAGCCAACAACCTGCGAGCTCCTACAATGAGCAGTTCTTC. This translates into CASSQQPASSYNEQFF. V and J are TRBV4-2 and TRBJ2-1; D is ambiguous. Germline loops: CDR1 LGHNA, CDR2 YNFKEQ. With 2 bases removed from V and 0 bases from J, the gap between germline ends came to 11 bases. The CDR3 covers 16 residues.

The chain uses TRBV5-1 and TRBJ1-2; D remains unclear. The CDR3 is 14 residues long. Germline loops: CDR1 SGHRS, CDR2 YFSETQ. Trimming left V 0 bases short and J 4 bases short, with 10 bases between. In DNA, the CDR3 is TGCGCCAGCAGCTTGGAAAGGTTGACCTATGGCTACACCTTC. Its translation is CASSLERLTYGYTF. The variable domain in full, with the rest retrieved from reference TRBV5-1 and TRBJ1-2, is KAGVTQTPRYLIKTRGQQVTLSCSPISGHRSVSWYQQTPGQGLQFLFEYFSETQRNKGNFPGRFSGRQFSNSRSEMNVSTLELGDSALYLCASSLERLTYGYTFGSGTRLTVV.

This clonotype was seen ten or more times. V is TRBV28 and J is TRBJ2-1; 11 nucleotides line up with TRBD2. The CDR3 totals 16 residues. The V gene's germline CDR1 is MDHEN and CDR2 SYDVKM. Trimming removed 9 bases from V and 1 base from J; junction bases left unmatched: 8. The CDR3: CASSSASGGSYNEQFF. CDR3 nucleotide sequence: TGTGCCAGTTCCTCAGCTAGCGGGGGGTCCTACAATGAGCAGTTCTTC.